This T cell receptor (beta chain) was sequenced during a study of cytomegalovirus exposure and HLA in healthy donors (dated by TCRdb to about 2017). Study-level background: An earlier analysis of several hundred of the donors reported about 290 Gb of sequence data and 117 million unique TCR beta sequences from about 179 million T cells. Roughly five DR-DQ haplotypes were treated as single units for association and clustering because of strong linkage in the cohort. HLA typing covered class I and class II loci at four-digit resolution. Among the approximately 430 genotyped donors, about 85% belonged to the genetic ancestry cluster associated with self-reported Caucasian donors. Donor age, sex, ethnicity and CMV serostatus were collected together with the repertoire data. To decide whether each TCR beta V gene segment behaved as functional or pseudogenic, an earlier analysis of approximately 600 of the donors relied on high-throughput TCR beta sequencing. Genome-wide SNP genotypes for about three fifths of the roughly 670 donors were used in a later genetic analysis, which treated that subset as a discovery cohort. Typing coverage varied by locus: 629-630 donors for A, B, C, DRB1 and DQB1; about 520 for DQA1; some 610 for DPA1; approximately 490 for DPB1. Rather than drawing on any new phenotypic data, the later analysis identified candidate immune exposures from TCR beta sequences and the way those sequences occurred across donors. Besides the first cohort of hundreds of subjects, a separate validation cohort made up of 120 or so different subjects was used. Approximately 300 gigabases of sequencing data and roughly 90 million unique TCR sequences were included in an early release covering roughly 600 HLA-typed donors. To study patterns of TCR occurrence, a later analysis re-analyzed previously published TCR beta repertoires from 500 to 850 donors and added high-resolution HLA genotyping. To predict cytomegalovirus infection status, the study brought together high-throughput TCR immunosequencing, statistical association of individual TCRs with disease status, and machine learning. On average, roughly 250,000 unique TCR beta nucleotide sequences were sequenced per donor among 300 to 500 genotyped donors of the cohort, with roughly 18% of those sequences being non-productive. The T cell repertoires of roughly 660 subjects were profiled by immunosequencing and related to cytomegalovirus serostatus. Every discovery cohort repertoire had been produced on one sequencing platform. The study aimed to test whether cataloging public T cell receptors could reveal signatures of past pathogen exposure.

Library prep was done by the immunoSEQ multiplex PCR assay. For the multiplex PCR, a mixture combining 60 forward primers for TCR Vbeta segments and 13 reverse primers for TCR Jbeta segments was used. The CDR3 region of rearranged TCR beta genes was amplified from genomic DNA with a multiplex PCR assay. The Illumina HiSeq System was used to sequence the amplified TCR beta libraries as 87-base-pair reads. The paper's processing steps were these. Across the 670 or so repertoires, a later analysis counted 75 million to 90 million unique TCR beta chains, 9.5 million to 12 million of which were shared by at least two donors. A nearest-neighbor algorithm error-corrected the raw reads and collapsed the reads into unique sequences, merging closely related sequences to remove PCR and sequencing errors. To assign V, D and J gene segments, CDR3 sequences were aligned to IMGT reference sequences. For a sequence to be retained, at least a six-nucleotide match to both a V gene segment and a J gene segment was required. A rearrangement was called productive if the CDR3 had no stop codons and remained in frame with V and J, and every other rearrangement was called non-productive. CDR3 was defined by IMGT convention, running from the second conserved V-encoded cysteine to the conserved J-encoded phenylalanine. The earlier analysis of about 640 of the donors excluded any sequence lacking an unambiguous match to a single V gene segment. An earlier analysis of 587 of the donors classified V segments as functional when productive rearrangements were above 56.7% and as segregating when the standard deviation between donors was above 5%. A statistical classification framework was built to diagnose cytomegalovirus status from the catalog of TCR beta chain sequences. In a later analysis, V and J genes were assigned by comparing TCR nucleotide sequences against IMGT/GENE-DB human TR gene sequences. Using the TCRdist pipeline, a later analysis assigned CDR3 sequences along with most-parsimonious VDJ recombination scenarios. In a later analysis, every TCR beta chain was defined by the combination of its CDR3 amino acid sequence and its V-gene family, and reads without a unique V-gene family were dropped. As a way to deal with suspected cross-contamination and a sequencing artifact, a later analysis dropped roughly 620 nucleotide sequences that were highly shared and had low generation probability. In a later analysis, a clonal expansion index was calculated for each public chain from normalized within-repertoire ranks of inferred template counts. In a later analysis, generation probabilities were computed using a VDJ recombination model fitted to out-of-frame rearrangements, and the results were checked against IGoR. Hypergeometric tests were used in a later analysis to score TCR-TCR, TCR-HLA and TCR-CMV co-occurrence, with a repertoire-size bias correction applied to the TCR pairs. To estimate false discovery rates, a later analysis permuted the HLA or CMV assignments 20 times. In a later analysis, co-occurring TCRs were grouped with DBSCAN, and TCRdist sequence similarity was added when clustering was performed within HLA-allele-positive subsets. Repertoires with fewer than 30,000 or more than 120,000 public chains were left out of co-occurrence clustering, as were roughly five repertoires with anomalous nucleotide sharing. As stored in TCRdb, this immuneACCESS dataset retains in-frame rearrangements with V and J assigned. A fraction of the clones does not appear; measured against another copy, unresolved V genes explain less than half of the discrepancy, and the remainder lacks a known reason. Clone size and the V and J calls come from that table; the DNA yielded D and trimming. The sample contains 150,000 to 200,000 clones, approximately 84% of them found a single time. Clones ranked in the top ten supply about 0.23% of the sample.

The cohort consisted of approximately 690 healthy bone marrow donors. At the time of sampling, every cohort member was nominally healthy, though immune exposures that went unrecorded were likely present. The donor tested CMV seronegative, placing the donor among the roughly 400 seronegative members of the cohort. Every donor gave a peripheral blood sample, and the peripheral blood mononuclear cells from that sample were used for TCR beta sequencing. Genomic DNA extraction from the blood cell samples was performed with the Qiagen DNeasy Blood Extraction Kit. A remark on this clone: The antigen it binds to is not known. The record has no base qualities; no much larger clone is one base away.

The paper's findings and limits, for the study overall: Cytomegalovirus status was reported to be diagnosed by the classifier with high specificity and sensitivity in both the original and validation cohorts. A further reported finding was that TCR beta sequences accurately predicted the HLA-A and HLA-B alleles for most subjects in the first cohort. While some public TCRs were present in many individuals, most TCR sequences turned up only very rarely across donors. In a later analysis, the rate of TCR association differed among HLA loci, with DRB1 alleles having the most associated TCRs and HLA-C alleles having the fewest. A cluster of highly shared sequence variants was judged likely to be a technical artifact of the sequencing pipeline. A few of the identified cytomegalovirus-associated TCR beta chains were confirmed in vitro to be specific for cytomegalovirus antigens. In a later genetic analysis, fewer N-insertions in productive TCRs were reported among donors in an Asian-associated ancestry cluster than the 666-donor mean. In a later analysis, most CMV-associated TCR beta chains were found to appear HLA-restricted, with HLA associations seemingly driven largely by CMV exposure. An association between a missense DCLRE1C variant and V-gene and J-gene trimming of TCR beta chains was found in a later genetic analysis and replicated in an independent cohort. The only immune exposure information available for the cohort was CMV serostatus. Roughly uniform sequencing depth across donors was assumed in presence/absence analyses, although this assumption may not hold. Several of the top co-occurrence clusters appeared to be linked to parvovirus B19, influenza, CMV and Epstein-Barr virus, according to a later analysis. The authors suggested that the approach could potentially be extended to other disease states and immunological phenotypes. In a later analysis, HLA-associated TCR beta chains were found to be more clonally expanded and to have lower generation probabilities than equally common non-associated chains. A total of some 180 TCR beta chains were listed by the study as associated with cytomegalovirus. In a later analysis, over 15,000 TCR beta sequences were associated with specific HLA alleles at a false discovery rate of 0.05. Linkage disequilibrium might explain the correlated functional status among segregating V segments, but an unknown experimental factor could not be excluded. This cohort had only TCR beta chains sequenced, and the lack of alpha or paired-chain data limited which features could be detected. Fewer than 20 rarely observed V segments, including chromosome 9 orphons, were excluded from the earlier analysis of 550 to 700 of the donors because counts were too low. Assigning TCR associations to individual alleles was difficult when HLA alleles, especially DR and DQ, strongly co-occurred. Because HLA typing was missing for some donors at each locus, association tests included only the typed subset. Broadly in line with IMGT annotations, most TCR beta V segments showed up in productive rearrangements about 87% or about 30% of the time in an earlier analysis of approximately 600 of the donors.

The TCR was taken from a girl under three years old in good health and CMV-seronegative. Sequencing input: PBMCs.

Here the CDR3 is given as CASSFPRQGDGNTIYF. The nucleotide sequence reads TGTGCCAGCAGTTTCCCGCGACAGGGCGATGGAAACACCATATATTTT. The chain employs TRBV6-6 and TRBJ1-3; TRBD1 aligns with 7 central bases. The germline V gene (reference sequence) yields MNHNY for CDR1 and SVGAGI for CDR2. CDR3 length: 16 amino acids, cysteine to phenylalanine. The CDR3 DNA has 48 bases and is translated from base 1. Here V drops 4 bases and J drops 3 bases, and the junction holds 9 bases not matched to any gene.